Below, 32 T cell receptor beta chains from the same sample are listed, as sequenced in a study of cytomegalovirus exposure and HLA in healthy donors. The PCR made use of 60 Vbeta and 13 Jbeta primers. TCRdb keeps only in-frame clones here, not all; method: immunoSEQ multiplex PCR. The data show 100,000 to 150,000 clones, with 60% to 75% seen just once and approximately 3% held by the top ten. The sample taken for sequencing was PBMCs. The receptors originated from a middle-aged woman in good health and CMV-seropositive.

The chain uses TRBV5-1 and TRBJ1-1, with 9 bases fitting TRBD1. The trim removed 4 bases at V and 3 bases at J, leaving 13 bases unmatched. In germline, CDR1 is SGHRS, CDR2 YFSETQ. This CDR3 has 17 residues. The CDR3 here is CASSPVPGQGTDTEAFF. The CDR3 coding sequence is TGCGCCAGCAGCCCTGTCCCGGGACAGGGAACGGACACTGAAGCTTTCTTT.

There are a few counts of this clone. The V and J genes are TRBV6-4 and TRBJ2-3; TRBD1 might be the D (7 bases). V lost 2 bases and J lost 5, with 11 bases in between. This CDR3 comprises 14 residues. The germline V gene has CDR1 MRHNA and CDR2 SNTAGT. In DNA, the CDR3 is TGTGCCAGCAGTGACGCAGGGGGGAGAGATACGCAGTATTTT. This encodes CASSDAGGRDTQYF.

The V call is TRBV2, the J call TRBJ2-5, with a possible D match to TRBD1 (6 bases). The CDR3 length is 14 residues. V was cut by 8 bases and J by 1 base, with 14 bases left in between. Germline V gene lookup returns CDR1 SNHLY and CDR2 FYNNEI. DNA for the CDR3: TGTGCCAGCCCCGGTGGGGGCACCCAAGAGACCCAGTACTTC. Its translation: CASPGGGTQETQYF.

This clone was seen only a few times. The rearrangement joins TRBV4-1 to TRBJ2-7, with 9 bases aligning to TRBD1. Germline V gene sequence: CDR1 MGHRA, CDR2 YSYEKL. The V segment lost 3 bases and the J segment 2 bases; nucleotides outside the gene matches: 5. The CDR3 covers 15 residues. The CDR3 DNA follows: TGCGCCAGCAGCCAGGACAGGGGCTTCCCCTACGAGCAGTACTTC. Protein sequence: CASSQDRGFPYEQYF.

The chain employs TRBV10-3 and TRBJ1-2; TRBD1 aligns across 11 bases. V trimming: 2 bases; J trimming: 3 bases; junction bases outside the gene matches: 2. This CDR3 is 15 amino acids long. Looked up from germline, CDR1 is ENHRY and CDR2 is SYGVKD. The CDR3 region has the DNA TGTGCCATCAGTGAGCCGGGACAGGGGGACTATGGCTACACCTTC. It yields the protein CAISEPGQGDYGYTF.

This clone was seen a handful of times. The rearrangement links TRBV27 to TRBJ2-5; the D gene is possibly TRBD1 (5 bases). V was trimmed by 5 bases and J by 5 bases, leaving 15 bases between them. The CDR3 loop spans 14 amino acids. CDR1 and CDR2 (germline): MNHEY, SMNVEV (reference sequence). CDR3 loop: CASSPSTAGETQYF. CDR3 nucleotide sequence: TGTGCCAGCAGTCCCTCGACAGCCGGCGAGACCCAGTACTTC.

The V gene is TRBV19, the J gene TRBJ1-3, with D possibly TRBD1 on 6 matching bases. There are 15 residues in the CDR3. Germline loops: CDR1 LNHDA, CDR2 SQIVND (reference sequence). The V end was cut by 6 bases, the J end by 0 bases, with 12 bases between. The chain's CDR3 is CASRENRVSGNTIYF. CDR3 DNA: TGTGCCAGTAGGGAGAACAGGGTCTCTGGAAACACCATATATTTT.

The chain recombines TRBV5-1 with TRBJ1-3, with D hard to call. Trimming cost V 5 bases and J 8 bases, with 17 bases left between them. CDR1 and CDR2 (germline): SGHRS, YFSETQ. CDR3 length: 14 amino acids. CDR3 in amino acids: CASRPVGGGDTIYF. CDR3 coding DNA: TGCGCCAGCAGACCGGTGGGAGGCGGGGACACCATATATTTT.

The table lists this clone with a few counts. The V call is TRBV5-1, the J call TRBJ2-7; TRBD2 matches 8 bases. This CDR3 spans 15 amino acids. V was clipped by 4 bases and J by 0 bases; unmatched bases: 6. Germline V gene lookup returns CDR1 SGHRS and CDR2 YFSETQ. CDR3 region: CASSRGGGDSYEQYF. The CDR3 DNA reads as TGCGCCAGCAGCCGGGGGGGAGGAGACTCCTACGAGCAGTACTTC.

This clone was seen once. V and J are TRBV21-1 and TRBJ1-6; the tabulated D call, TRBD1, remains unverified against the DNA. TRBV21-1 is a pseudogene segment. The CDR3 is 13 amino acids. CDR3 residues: CASSGVYNSPLHF. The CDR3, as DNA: TGTGCCAGCTCAGGGGTGTATAATTCACCCCTCCACTTT.

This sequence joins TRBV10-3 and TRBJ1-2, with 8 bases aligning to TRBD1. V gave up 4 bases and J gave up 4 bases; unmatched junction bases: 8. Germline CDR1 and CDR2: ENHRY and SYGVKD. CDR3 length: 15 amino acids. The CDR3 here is CAISGGQGRSYGYTF. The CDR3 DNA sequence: TGTGCCATCAGTGGTGGACAGGGACGTTCCTATGGCTACACCTTC.

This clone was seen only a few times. DNA for the CDR3: TGCGCCAGCAGCCAATTGGGAGGAGAGACCCAGTACTTC. Protein sequence: CASSQLGGETQYF. The chain is built from TRBV4-3 and TRBJ2-5; tentative D call: TRBD2 (6 bases). Germline-derived CDR1 and CDR2 are LGHNA and YSLEER. The CDR3 runs 13 residues. The V gene lost 2 bases and the J gene lost 4 bases, with 8 bases spanning the gap.

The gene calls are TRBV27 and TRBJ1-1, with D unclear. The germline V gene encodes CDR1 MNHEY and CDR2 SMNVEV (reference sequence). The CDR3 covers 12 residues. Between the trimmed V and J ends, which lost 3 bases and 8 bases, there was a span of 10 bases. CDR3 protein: CASSFPAGEAFF. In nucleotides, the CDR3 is TGTGCCAGCAGTTTCCCGGCGGGGGAAGCTTTCTTT.

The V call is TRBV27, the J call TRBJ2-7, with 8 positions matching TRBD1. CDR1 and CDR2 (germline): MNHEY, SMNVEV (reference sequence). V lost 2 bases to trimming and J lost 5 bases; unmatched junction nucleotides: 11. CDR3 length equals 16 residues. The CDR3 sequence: CASSLSPRGRIHEQYF. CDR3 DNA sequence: TGTGCCAGCAGTTTAAGTCCCAGGGGGCGGATCCACGAGCAGTACTTC.

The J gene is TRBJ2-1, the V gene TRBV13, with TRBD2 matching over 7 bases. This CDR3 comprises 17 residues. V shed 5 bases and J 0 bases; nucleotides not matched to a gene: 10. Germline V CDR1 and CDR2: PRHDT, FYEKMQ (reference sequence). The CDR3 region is CASSPFGGSSSYNEQFF. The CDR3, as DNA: TGTGCCAGCAGCCCCTTCGGGGGGTCGAGCTCCTACAATGAGCAGTTCTTC.

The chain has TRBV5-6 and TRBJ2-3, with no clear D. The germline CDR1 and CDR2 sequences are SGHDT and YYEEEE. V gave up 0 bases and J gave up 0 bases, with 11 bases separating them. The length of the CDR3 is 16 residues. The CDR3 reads CASSLGPGTSTDTQYF. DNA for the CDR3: TGTGCCAGCAGCTTGGGACCAGGAACTAGCACAGATACGCAGTATTTT.

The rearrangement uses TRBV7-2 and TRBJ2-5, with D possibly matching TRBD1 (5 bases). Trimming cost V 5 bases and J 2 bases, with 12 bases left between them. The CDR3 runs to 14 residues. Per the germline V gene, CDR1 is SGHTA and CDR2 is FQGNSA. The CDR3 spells CASSAWGRQETQYF. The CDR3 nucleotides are TGTGCCAGCAGCGCCTGGGGCCGACAAGAGACCCAGTACTTC. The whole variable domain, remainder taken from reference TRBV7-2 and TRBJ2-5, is GAGVSQSPSNKVTEKGKDVELRCDPISGHTALYWYRQSLGQGLEFLIYFQGNSAPDKSGLPSDRFSAERTGGSVSTLTIQRTQQEDSAVYLCASSAWGRQETQYFGPGTRLLVL.

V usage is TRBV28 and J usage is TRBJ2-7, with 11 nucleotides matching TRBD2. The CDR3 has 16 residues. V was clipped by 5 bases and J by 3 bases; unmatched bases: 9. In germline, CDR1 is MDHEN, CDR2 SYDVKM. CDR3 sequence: CASSRPTSGSFYEQYF. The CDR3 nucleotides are TGTGCCAGCAGTCGCCCCACTAGCGGGAGTTTCTACGAGCAGTACTTC.

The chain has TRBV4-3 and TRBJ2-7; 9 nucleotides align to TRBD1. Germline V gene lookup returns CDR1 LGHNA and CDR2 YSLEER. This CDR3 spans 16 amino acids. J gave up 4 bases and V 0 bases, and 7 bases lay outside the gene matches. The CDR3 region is CASSQDRTGGVYEQYF. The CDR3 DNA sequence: TGCGCCAGCAGCCAAGATCGCACAGGGGGCGTTTACGAGCAGTACTTC.

For the CDR3, the DNA is TGTGCCAGCAGCTTAGTGGGGACAGGCCTTAATGAAAAACTGTTTTTT. It specifies CASSLVGTGLNEKLFF. The rearrangement links TRBV7-8 to TRBJ1-4; 8 positions match TRBD1. This CDR3 is built from 16 residues. The germline V gene encodes CDR1 SGHVS and CDR2 FQNEAQ. V dropped 1 base and J dropped 4; count of bases not matched to a gene: 5. The variable domain in full, with the rest retrieved from reference TRBV7-8 and TRBJ1-4, is GAGVSQSPRYKVAKRGQDVALRCDPISGHVSLFWYQQALGQGPEFLTYFQNEAQLDKSGLPSDRFFAERPEGSVSTLKIQRTQQEDSAVYLCASSLVGTGLNEKLFFGSGTQLSVL.

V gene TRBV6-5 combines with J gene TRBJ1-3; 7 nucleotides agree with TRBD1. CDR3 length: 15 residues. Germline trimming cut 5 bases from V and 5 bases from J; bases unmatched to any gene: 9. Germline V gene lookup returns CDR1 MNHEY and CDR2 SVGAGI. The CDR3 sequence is CASSIRGGLRNTIYF. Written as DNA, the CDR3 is TGTGCCAGCAGTATCAGAGGGGGCCTTCGAAACACCATATATTTT.

CDR3 amino acids: CASSRLAGEVNEQFF. DNA for the CDR3: TGTGCCAGCAGCCGACTAGCGGGAGAGGTGAATGAGCAGTTCTTC. The rearrangement uses TRBV6-6 and TRBJ2-1; 12 positions agree with TRBD2. V was pared by 6 bases and J by 7 bases, with 7 bases of the junction left unmatched. The CDR3 contains 15 residues. Germline lookup yields CDR1 MNHNY and CDR2 SVGAGI (reference sequence).

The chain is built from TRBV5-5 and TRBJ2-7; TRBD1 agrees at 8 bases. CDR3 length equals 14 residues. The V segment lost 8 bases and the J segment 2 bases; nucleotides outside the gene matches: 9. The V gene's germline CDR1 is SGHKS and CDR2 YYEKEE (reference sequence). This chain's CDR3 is CASYGQGGPYEQYF. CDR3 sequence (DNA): TGTGCCAGTTACGGACAGGGAGGCCCCTACGAGCAGTACTTC.

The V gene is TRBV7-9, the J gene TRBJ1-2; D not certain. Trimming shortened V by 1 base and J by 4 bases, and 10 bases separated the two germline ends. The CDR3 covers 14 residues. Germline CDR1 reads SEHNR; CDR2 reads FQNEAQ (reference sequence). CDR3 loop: CASSLDGGPYGYTF. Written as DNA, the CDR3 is TGTGCCAGCAGCTTAGACGGCGGGCCCTATGGCTACACCTTC.

The CDR3 spells CASRAGAKNIQYF. DNA of the CDR3: TGTGCCAGCAGGGCGGGAGCCAAAAACATTCAGTACTTC. V and J are TRBV6-1 and TRBJ2-4; weak D call: TRBD2 (5 bases). This CDR3 has 13 residues. The ends were cut back, 6 bases at V and 0 bases at J, with 6 bases in the middle. The V gene's germline CDR1 is MNHNS and CDR2 SASEGT.

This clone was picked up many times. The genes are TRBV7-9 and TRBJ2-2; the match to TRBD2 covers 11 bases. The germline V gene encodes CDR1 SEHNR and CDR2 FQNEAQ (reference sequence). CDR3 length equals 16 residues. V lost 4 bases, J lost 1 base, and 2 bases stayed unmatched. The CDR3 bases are TGTGCCAGCAGCTGGGGGACTAGCGGGAACACCGGGGAGCTGTTTTTT. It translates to CASSWGTSGNTGELFF.

In DNA form, the CDR3 reads TGTGCCAGCAGCTTACCCGGGACAGGGGGAGAGACCCAGTACTTC. Translated: CASSLPGTGGETQYF. The chain couples TRBV5-4 to TRBJ2-5, with 11 nucleotides matching TRBD1. This CDR3 has 15 residues. The ends lost 2 bases at V and 4 bases at J; junction bases unmatched: 4. Germline V CDR1 and CDR2: SGHNT, YYREEE (reference sequence).

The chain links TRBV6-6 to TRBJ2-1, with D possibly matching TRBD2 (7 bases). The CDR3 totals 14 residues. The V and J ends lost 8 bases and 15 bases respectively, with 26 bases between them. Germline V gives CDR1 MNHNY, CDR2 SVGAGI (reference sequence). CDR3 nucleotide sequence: TGTGCCAGCCGTAAGGGACACGCTATCGGGGAGGGGTTCTTC. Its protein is CASRKGHAIGEGFF.

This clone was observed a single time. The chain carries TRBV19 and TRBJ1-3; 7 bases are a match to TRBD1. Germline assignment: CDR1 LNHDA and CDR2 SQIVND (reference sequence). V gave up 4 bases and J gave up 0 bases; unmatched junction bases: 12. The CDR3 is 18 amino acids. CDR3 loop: CASSTLLGTASSGNTIYF. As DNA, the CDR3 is TGTGCCAGTAGTACCCTCCTCGGGACAGCGAGCTCTGGAAACACCATATATTTT.

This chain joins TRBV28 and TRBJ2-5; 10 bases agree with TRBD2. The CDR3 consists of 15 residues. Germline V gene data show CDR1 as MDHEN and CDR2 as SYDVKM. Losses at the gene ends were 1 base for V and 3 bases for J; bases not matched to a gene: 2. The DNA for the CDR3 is TGTGCCAGCAGTTTATATACTAGCGGGAAAGAGACCCAGTACTTC. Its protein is CASSLYTSGKETQYF.

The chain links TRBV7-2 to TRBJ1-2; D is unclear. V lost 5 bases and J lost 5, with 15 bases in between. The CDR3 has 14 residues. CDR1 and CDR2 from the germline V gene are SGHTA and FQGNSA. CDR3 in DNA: TGTGCCAGCAGCCCTAGCATGGCGGGATATGGCTACACCTTC. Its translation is CASSPSMAGYGYTF.

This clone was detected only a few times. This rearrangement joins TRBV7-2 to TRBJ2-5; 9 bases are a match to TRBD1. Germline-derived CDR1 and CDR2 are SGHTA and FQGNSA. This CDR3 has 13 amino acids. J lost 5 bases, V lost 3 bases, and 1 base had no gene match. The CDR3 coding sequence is TGTGCCAGCAGCTTCGGACAGGGGGAGACCCAGTACTTC. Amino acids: CASSFGQGETQYF.